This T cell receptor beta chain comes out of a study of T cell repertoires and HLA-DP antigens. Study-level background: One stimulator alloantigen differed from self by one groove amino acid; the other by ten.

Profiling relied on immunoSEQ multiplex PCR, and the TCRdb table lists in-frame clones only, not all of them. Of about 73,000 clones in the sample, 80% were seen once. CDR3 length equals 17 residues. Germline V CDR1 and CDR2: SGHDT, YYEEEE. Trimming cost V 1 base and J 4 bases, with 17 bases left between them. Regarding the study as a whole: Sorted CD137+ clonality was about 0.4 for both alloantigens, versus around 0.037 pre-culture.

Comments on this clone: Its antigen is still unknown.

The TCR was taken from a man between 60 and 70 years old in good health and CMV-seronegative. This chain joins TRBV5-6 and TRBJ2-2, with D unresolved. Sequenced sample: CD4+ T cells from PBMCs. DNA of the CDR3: TGTGCCAGCAGCTTGCAAGGTCTAGAGTCGAGCACCGGGGAGCTGTTTTTT. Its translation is CASSLQGLESSTGELFF.